Below, one TCR beta chain is given with its context. What it recognizes is unknown. The data belong to a study of identical twins. Template switching added a universal primer site, and cDNA bore unique molecular identifiers. TCRdb passed the 5' RACE reads through MiXCR, listing each CDR3 protein once. The sample shows 1.5 million to 2 million distinct CDR3 sequences, about 31% of them seen only once. General observations from the study: Fewer insertions characterized abundant cord blood beta clonotypes, whereas memory repertoires showed none. The same donors were not followed; conclusions instead depended on cross-sectional statistical analysis. Out-of-frame alpha sequences shared by twins were enriched for low generation probability.

The CDR3 is 11 amino acids. Germline V gives CDR1 GTSNPN, CDR2 SVGIG (reference sequence). V gave up 3 bases and J gave up 8 bases, with 8 bases separating them. Specimen: cord blood. The sequence derives from a newborn girl in good health. The chain has TRBV30 and TRBJ2-1; D not resolved. Written as DNA, the CDR3 is TGTGCCTGGAGCGCCAGGCATGAGCAGTTCTTC. It is translated as CAWSARHEQFF.